Listed here is a single TCR beta chain. Its antigen is currently unknown. This entry is derived from a study of OX40 agonist ivuxolimab in advanced cancers. Study overall: It was ivuxolimab, an agonistic anti-OX40 (CD134) antibody, that patients were treated with. General observations from the study: On average, a greater number of expanded clones characterised CD8+ T cells relative to CD4+.

Blood sampling took place at baseline, cycle 4 day 1, and cycle 7 day 1. The CDR3 has 15 amino acids. Trimming took 0 bases from V and 12 from J, leaving 17 bases between them. CDR1 is KGHSH, CDR2 LQKENI, per germline. The method was immunoSEQ multiplex PCR; TCRdb's version includes in-frame clones alone and lacks a portion of them. The sample has some 150,000 clones, about nine tenths seen once. The specimen comprised CD4+ or CD8+ T cells sorted from blood, sampled in a trial of the OX40 agonist ivuxolimab. The TCR comes from an adult with an advanced solid tumor such as melanoma, head and neck, liver or kidney cancer. The chain uses TRBV18 and TRBJ1-4; D not certain. CDR3: CASSPPGFSEEELFF. DNA for the CDR3: TGTGCCAGCTCACCACCGGGGTTTAGCGAAGAAGAACTGTTTTTT.